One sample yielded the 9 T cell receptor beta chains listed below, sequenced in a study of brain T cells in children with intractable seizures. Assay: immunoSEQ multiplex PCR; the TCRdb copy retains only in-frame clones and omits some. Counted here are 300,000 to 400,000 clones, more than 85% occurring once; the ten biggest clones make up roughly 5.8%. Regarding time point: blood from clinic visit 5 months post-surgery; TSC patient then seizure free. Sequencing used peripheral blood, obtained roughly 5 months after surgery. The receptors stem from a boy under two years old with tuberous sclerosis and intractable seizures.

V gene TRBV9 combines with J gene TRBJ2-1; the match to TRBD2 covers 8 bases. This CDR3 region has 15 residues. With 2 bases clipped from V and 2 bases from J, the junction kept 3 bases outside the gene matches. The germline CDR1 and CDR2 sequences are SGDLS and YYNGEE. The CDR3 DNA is TGTGCCAGCAGCGTCAGCGGGAGAGCCTACAATGAGCAGTTCTTC. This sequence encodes CASSVSGRAYNEQFF.

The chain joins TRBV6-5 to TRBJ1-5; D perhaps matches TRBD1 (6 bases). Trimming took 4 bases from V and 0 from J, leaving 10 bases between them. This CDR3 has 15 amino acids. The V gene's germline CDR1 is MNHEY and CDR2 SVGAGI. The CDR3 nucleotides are TGTGCCAGCAGTTTGACAGGAGTTAGCAATCAGCCCCAGCATTTT. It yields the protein CASSLTGVSNQPQHF.

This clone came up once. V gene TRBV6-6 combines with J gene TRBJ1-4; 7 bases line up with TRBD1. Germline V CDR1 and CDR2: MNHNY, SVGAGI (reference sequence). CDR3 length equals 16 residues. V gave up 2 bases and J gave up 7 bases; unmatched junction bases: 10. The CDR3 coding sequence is TGTGCCAGCAGTTACCCCAACACAGGGGCACTTGAAAAACTGTTTTTT. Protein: CASSYPNTGALEKLFF.

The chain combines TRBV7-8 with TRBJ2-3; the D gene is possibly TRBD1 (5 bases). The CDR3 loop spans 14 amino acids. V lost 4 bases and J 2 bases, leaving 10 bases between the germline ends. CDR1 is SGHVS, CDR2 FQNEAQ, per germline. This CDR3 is CASSSVGPTDTQYF. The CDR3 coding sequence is TGTGCCAGCAGCTCGGTGGGGCCCACAGATACGCAGTATTTT. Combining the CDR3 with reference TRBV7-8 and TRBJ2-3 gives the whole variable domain GAGVSQSPRYKVAKRGQDVALRCDPISGHVSLFWYQQALGQGPEFLTYFQNEAQLDKSGLPSDRFFAERPEGSVSTLKIQRTQQEDSAVYLCASSSVGPTDTQYFGPGTRLTVL.

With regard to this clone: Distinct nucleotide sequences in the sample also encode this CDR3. The CDR3 sequence is CASSFAGEETQYF. DNA for the CDR3: TGCGCCAGCAGCTTCGCAGGGGAAGAGACCCAGTACTTC. This chain joins TRBV5-1 and TRBJ2-5, with D possibly TRBD1 on 6 matching bases. The V end was cut by 2 bases, the J end by 3 bases, with 8 bases between. This CDR3 comprises 13 residues. In germline, CDR1 is SGHRS, CDR2 YFSETQ.

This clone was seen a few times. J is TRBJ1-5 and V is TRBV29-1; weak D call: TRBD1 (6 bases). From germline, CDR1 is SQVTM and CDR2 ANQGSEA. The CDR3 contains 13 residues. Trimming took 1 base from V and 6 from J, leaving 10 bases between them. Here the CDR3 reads CSVEVGAGQPQHF. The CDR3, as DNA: TGCAGCGTTGAAGTGGGGGCAGGTCAGCCCCAGCATTTT.

The CDR3 sequence is CASSLAFSGAQYF. CDR3 nucleotides: TGTGCCAGCAGCTTAGCCTTTAGCGGGGCCCAGTACTTC. The chain employs TRBV13 and TRBJ2-5, with 8 bases that match TRBD2. V shed 1 base, J shed 9 bases, and the junction held 4 bases outside the gene matches. CDR3 size: 13 residues. Germline V gives CDR1 PRHDT, CDR2 FYEKMQ (reference sequence). Full variable domain (missing parts from reference TRBV13 and TRBJ2-5): AAGVIQSPRHLIKEKRETATLKCYPIPRHDTVYWYQQGPGQDPQFLISFYEKMQSDKGSIPDRFSAQQFSDYHSELNMSSLELGDSALYFCASSLAFSGAQYFGPGTRLLVL.

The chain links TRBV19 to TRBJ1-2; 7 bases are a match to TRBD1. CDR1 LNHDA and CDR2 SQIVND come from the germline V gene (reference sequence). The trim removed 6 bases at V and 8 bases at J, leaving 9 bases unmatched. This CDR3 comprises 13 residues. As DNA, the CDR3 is TGTGCCAGTAGATGGGGGACAGCCGGGGGCTACACCTTC. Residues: CASRWGTAGGYTF.

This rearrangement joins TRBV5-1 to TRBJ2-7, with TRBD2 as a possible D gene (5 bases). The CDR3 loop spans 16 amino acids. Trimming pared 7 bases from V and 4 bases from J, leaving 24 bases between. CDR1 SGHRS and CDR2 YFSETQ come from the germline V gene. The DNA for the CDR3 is TGCGCCAGCGAGACTGGTCCCGGCGGGCCGCAATACGAGCAGTACTTC. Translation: CASETGPGGPQYEQYF.